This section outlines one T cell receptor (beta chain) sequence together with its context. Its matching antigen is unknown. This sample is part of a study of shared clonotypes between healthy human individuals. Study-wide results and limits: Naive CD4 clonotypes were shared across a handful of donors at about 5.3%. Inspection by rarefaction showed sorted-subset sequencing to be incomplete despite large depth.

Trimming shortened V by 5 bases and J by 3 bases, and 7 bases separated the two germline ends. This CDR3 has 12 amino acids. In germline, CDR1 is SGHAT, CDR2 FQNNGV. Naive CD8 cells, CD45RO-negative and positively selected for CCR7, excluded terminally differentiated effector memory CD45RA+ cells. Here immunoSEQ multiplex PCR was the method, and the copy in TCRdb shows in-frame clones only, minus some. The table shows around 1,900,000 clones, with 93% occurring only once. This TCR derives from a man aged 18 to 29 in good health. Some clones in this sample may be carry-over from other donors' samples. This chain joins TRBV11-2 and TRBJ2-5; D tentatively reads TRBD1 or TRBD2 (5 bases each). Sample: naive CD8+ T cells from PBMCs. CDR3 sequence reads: CASSGGEETQYF. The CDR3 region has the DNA TGTGCCAGCAGCGGGGGTGAAGAGACCCAGTACTTC.